The rows below give T cell receptor beta chains drawn from one sample of a study of T cells in Graves' hyperthyroidism and ophthalmopathy. In TCRdb, the multiplex PCR reads were re-called with MiXCR into one record per CDR3 protein. The repertoire holds about 320,000 distinct CDR3 sequences, with approximately 16% as singletons. The sample comprised blood. These receptors were collected from a man younger than 40 with Graves' hyperthyroidism. The CDR3 runs from the conserved cysteine through the conserved F or W. The D gene is left open where the match is weak. Expanded clones get a size class; other rows say once, few or many, or leave the size out.

>17|TRBV11-1|many|TRBJ2-2|TRBD1
CASSPIIGGANTGELFF
TGTGCCAGCAGCCCAATTATAGGGGGCGCGAACACCGGGGAGCTGTTTTTT
>14|TRBV29-1|few|TRBJ1-4|-
CSVWGGSSNEKLFF
TGCAGCGTGTGGGGGGGGTCCAGCAATGAAAAACTGTTTTTT
>13|TRBV30|many|TRBJ1-1|-
CAWSVEGSTEAFF
TGTGCCTGGAGTGTGGAGGGGAGCACTGAAGCTTTCTTT
>15|TRBV28|many|TRBJ2-1|TRBD2
CASTPVSGKFNEQFF
TGTGCCAGCACCCCAGTGAGCGGGAAGTTCAATGAGCAGTTCTTC
>14|TRBV6-1|few|TRBJ2-3|-
CASSPAYRPDTQYF
TGTGCCAGCAGTCCAGCCTACAGGCCAGATACGCAGTATTTT
>13|TRBV28|many|TRBJ1-6|-
CATCIKPTSPLHF
TGTGCCACTTGTATCAAGCCAACGTCACCCCTCCACTTT
>16|TRBV19|-|TRBJ2-2|TRBD2
CASSILAGVNTGELFF
TGTGCCAGTAGTATACTGGCGGGGGTGAACACCGGGGAGCTGTTTTTT
>11|TRBV6-5|-|TRBJ1-1|-
CASSYGTLVIF
TGTGCCAGCAGTTACGGGACGTTGGTGATCTTT
>20|TRBV28|many|TRBJ2-6|TRBD2
CASSPFNILAGYSGANVLTF
TGTGCCAGCAGTCCATTTAACATTCTAGCGGGGTACTCTGGGGCCAACGTCCTGACTTTC
>14|TRBV20-1|-|TRBJ2-7|TRBD2
CSPMTSGSGGEQYF
TGCAGTCCAATGACTAGCGGGAGCGGGGGCGAGCAGTACTTC
>16|TRBV20-1|many|TRBJ1-6|-
CSARVTGSSYNSPLHF
TGCAGTGCTAGAGTTACAGGGAGCTCCTATAATTCACCCCTCCACTTT
>13|TRBV28|many|TRBJ2-7|-
CASSLTQDYEQYF
TGTGCCAGCAGTTTAACACAAGACTACGAGCAGTACTTC
>13|TRBV19|many|TRBJ2-1|-
CASRRRSNNEQFF
TGTGCCAGTAGACGCCGAAGCAACAATGAGCAGTTCTTC
>13|TRBV2|many|TRBJ2-1|TRBD1
CASREDRGLEQFF
TGTGCCAGCAGGGAGGACAGGGGGCTTGAGCAGTTCTTC
>16|TRBV2|-|TRBJ2-7|-
CASRRPWDGETYEQYF
TGTGCCAGCAGGCGCCCTTGGGACGGGGAGACCTACGAGCAGTACTTC
>15|TRBV11-2|many|TRBJ2-7|-
CASTSSGGLALEQYF
TGTGCCAGCACCTCCAGTGGGGGCCTTGCCCTCGAGCAGTACTTC
>17|TRBV13|few|TRBJ2-5|-
CASSLESQRSMLGTQYF
TGTGCCAGCAGCTTAGAGTCCCAGCGGTCTATGTTAGGGACCCAGTACTTC
>14|TRBV29-1|many|TRBJ2-1|TRBD2
CSVTAGGGYNEQFF
TGCAGCGTGACGGCGGGAGGAGGGTACAATGAGCAGTTCTTC
>15|TRBV28|few|TRBJ2-5|-
CASSPRGRLIGTQYF
TGTGCCAGCAGTCCCCGGGGACGGCTTATCGGGACCCAGTACTTC
>15|TRBV19|few|TRBJ1-1|TRBD1
CASRQGAWMNTEAFF
TGTGCCAGTAGGCAGGGGGCTTGGATGAACACTGAAGCTTTCTTT
>13|TRBV19|-|TRBJ2-1|-
CASSSAAYNEQFF
TGTGCCAGTAGCAGTGCCGCCTACAATGAGCAGTTCTTC
>16|TRBV13|-|TRBJ1-1|-
CASSSRSLPMNTEAFF
TGTGCCAGCAGCTCCCGATCGCTACCCATGAACACTGAAGCTTTCTTT
>12|TRBV19|few|TRBJ2-1|-
CASSIGGTEQFF
TGTGCCAGTAGTATAGGTGGGACTGAGCAGTTCTTC
>13|TRBV9|-|TRBJ2-7|-
CASGRDNAYEQYF
TGTGCCAGCGGCCGGGACAATGCCTACGAGCAGTACTTC
>14|TRBV6-6|few|TRBJ1-4|-
CASSYRTLYEKLFF
TGTGCCAGCAGTTACCGGACACTATATGAAAAACTGTTTTTT
>15|TRBV11-3|many|TRBJ2-1|-
CASSPLLSSYNEQFF
TGTGCCAGCAGCCCCCTCCTGAGCTCCTACAATGAGCAGTTCTTC
>12|TRBV6-1|few|TRBJ2-7|-
CASTSSFYEQYF
TGTGCCAGCACATCCTCCTTCTACGAGCAGTACTTC
>18|TRBV27|few|TRBJ1-5|-
CASSSSAPAGRVSQPQHF
TGTGCCAGCAGTTCATCAGCCCCGGCGGGAAGAGTAAGTCAGCCCCAGCATTTT
>19|TRBV5-5|-|TRBJ2-3|-
CASNLEGGQQKLSTDTQYF
TGTGCCAGCAACTTGGAGGGGGGACAGCAAAAACTTTCCACAGATACGCAGTATTTT
>15|TRBV30|many|TRBJ2-7|TRBD1
CAWSAGTGVSYEQYF
TGTGCCTGGAGTGCCGGGACAGGGGTATCCTACGAGCAGTACTTC
>13|TRBV4-1|-|TRBJ1-5|-
CASSPSGAQPQHF
TGCGCCAGCAGCCCCTCAGGGGCCCAGCCCCAGCATTTT
>12|TRBV19|-|TRBJ2-7|-
CASGVNTYEQYF
TGTGCCAGCGGCGTAAATACGTACGAGCAGTACTTC
>16|TRBV20-1|-|TRBJ2-2|-
CSARDQGYWDTGELFF
TGCAGTGCTAGAGATCAGGGATATTGGGACACCGGGGAGCTGTTTTTT
>15|TRBV10-3|-|TRBJ2-3|TRBD1
CAISERTGGTDTQYF
TGTGCCATCAGTGAGCGGACAGGAGGCACAGATACGCAGTATTTT
>13|TRBV5-1|many|TRBJ2-1|-
CASRQSPDTEQFF
TGCGCCAGCAGGCAATCCCCGGACACAGAGCAGTTCTTC
>13|TRBV12-3/TRBV12-4|-|TRBJ2-7|TRBD1
CACSPGTAYEQYF
TGTGCCTGCAGTCCAGGGACAGCCTACGAGCAGTACTTC
>16|TRBV6-1|many|TRBJ2-3|TRBD2
CASTPTSGYSTDTQYF
TGTGCCAGCACCCCGACTAGCGGCTACTCCACAGATACGCAGTATTTT
>14|TRBV18|many|TRBJ1-1|-
CASSLGQVGTEAFF
TGTGCCAGCTCACTCGGACAAGTGGGGACTGAAGCTTTCTTT
>23|TRBV5-1|-|TRBJ2-3|TRBD2
CASSLGGAAGGMDLAIFTDTQYF
TGCGCCAGCAGCTTGGGTGGAGCGGCGGGAGGAATGGATCTTGCGATTTTTACAGATACGCAGTATTTT
>13|TRBV29-1|-|TRBJ1-1|-
CSVEKGASTEAFF
TGCAGCGTTGAGAAAGGGGCGAGCACTGAAGCTTTCTTT
>11|TRBV12-3/TRBV12-4|many|TRBJ2-7|TRBD1
CASSQGGKQYF
TGTGCCAGCAGCCAAGGGGGCAAGCAGTACTTC
>13|TRBV19|once|TRBJ2-1|TRBD2
CASRTSEYNEQFF
TGTGCCAGCCGGACTAGCGAGTACAATGAGCAGTTCTTC
>14|TRBV10-3|-|TRBJ2-7|TRBD1
CAISPGQAGYEQYF
TGTGCCATCAGCCCGGGACAGGCGGGATACGAGCAGTACTTC
>14|TRBV28|many|TRBJ1-1|-
CASSLYLGRGEAFF
TGTGCCAGCAGTTTATACCTTGGGAGGGGGGAAGCTTTCTTT
>16|TRBV6-6|few|TRBJ2-1|-
CASSYSTRTGKNEQFF
TGTGCCAGCAGTTACTCGACGAGGACTGGAAAAAATGAGCAGTTCTTC